This T cell receptor (beta chain) was captured in a study of sequential checkpoint blockade in melanoma. For the study at large: Randomization was 1:1 between first-line nivolumab→ipilimumab and ipilimumab→nivolumab. Maintenance nivolumab came after either treatment sequence.

TCRdb's copy holds only in-frame clones and misses some; the assay was immunoSEQ multiplex PCR. The sample holds 10,000 to 15,000 clones, about 61% seen once. CDR3 length: 13 amino acids. CDR1 is LNHDA, CDR2 SQIVND, per germline (reference sequence). The V end was cut by 5 bases, the J end by 6 bases, with 13 bases between. Treatment given: randomized to nivolumab then ipilimumab (arm A) or the reverse (arm B). Live CD3+CD8+ CD19− CD56− cells were sorted from PBMCs. This clonotype was obtained from a human donor with melanoma. The source material was CD8+ T cells sorted from blood (inferred from file names), sampled from a patient given nivolumab and ipilimumab in sequence. The rearrangement uses TRBV19 and TRBJ1-1; D perhaps matches TRBD1 (6 bases). The CDR3 protein is CASSARGIAEAFF. The CDR3 DNA reads as TGTGCCAGTAGTGCAAGGGGGATAGCTGAAGCTTTCTTT.